The next 30 T cell receptor beta chains were all read from a single sample in a study of technical replicates of blood from four donors. Here immunoSEQ multiplex PCR was the method, and the copy in TCRdb shows in-frame clones only, minus some. The table has 51,000 or so clones, 90% to 95% seen once. The specimen sequenced was PBMCs. The receptors derive from a human donor in good health. Some clones in this sample may be carry-over from other donors' samples.

The chain joins TRBV27 to TRBJ1-3, with TRBD1 as a possible D gene (6 bases). Looked up from germline, CDR1 is MNHEY and CDR2 is SMNVEV (reference sequence). This CDR3 comprises 18 residues. V gave up 3 bases and J gave up 3 bases, with 21 bases separating them. Here the CDR3 DNA reads TGTGCCAGCAGTTTGCAGACCCCCGAGGACAGTGGTGGAAACACCATATATTTT. Translating it yields CASSLQTPEDSGGNTIYF.

This clone was seen only once. The chain employs TRBV10-3 and TRBJ1-3; the match to TRBD1 covers 10 bases. The V segment lost 0 bases and the J segment 2 bases; nucleotides outside the gene matches: 1. The CDR3 length is 16 residues. Germline loops: CDR1 ENHRY, CDR2 SYGVKD. The CDR3 is CAISESGTGAGNTIYF. The CDR3, as DNA: TGTGCCATCAGTGAGTCCGGGACAGGGGCTGGAAACACCATATATTTT.

The V and J genes are TRBV7-9 and TRBJ1-1; D unresolved. V was clipped by 2 bases and J by 1 base, with 8 bases between them. This CDR3 is 14 amino acids long. Per the germline V gene, CDR1 is SEHNR and CDR2 is FQNEAQ (reference sequence). The CDR3, as DNA: TGTGCCAGCAGCTTATCGAGGCGGAACACTGAAGCTTTCTTT. This encodes CASSLSRRNTEAFF.

The rearrangement joins TRBV27 to TRBJ2-7; possible D gene TRBD1, 5 bases. Germline V gives CDR1 MNHEY, CDR2 SMNVEV (reference sequence). V dropped 5 bases and J dropped 4 bases, with 18 bases sitting between them. There are 15 residues in the CDR3. The CDR3 region has the DNA TGTGCCAGCAGTAGGAGTTGGACCCAGGGTTACGAGCAGTACTTC. Translated, it gives CASSRSWTQGYEQYF.

The V call is TRBV4-1, the J call TRBJ2-3, with TRBD2 matching 8 bases. The germline V gene encodes CDR1 MGHRA and CDR2 YSYEKL. V gave up 4 bases and J gave up 0 bases; unmatched junction bases: 3. The CDR3 consists of 15 residues. CDR3 sequence reads: CASSRTSGSTDTQYF. The CDR3 nucleotides read TGCGCCAGCAGCCGTACTAGCGGCAGCACAGATACGCAGTATTTT.

V is TRBV7-2 and J is TRBJ2-5, with D unclear. Trimming removed 6 bases at V and 2 bases at J, with 7 bases between. The V gene's germline CDR1 is SGHTA and CDR2 FQGNSA. The CDR3 contains 12 residues. CDR3 coding DNA: TGTGCCAGCAGATGGCAGCAAGAGACCCAGTACTTC. Protein product: CASRWQQETQYF.

This clone was detected a few times. This chain links TRBV6-5 with TRBJ1-2, with D uncertain. V was pared by 6 bases and J by 1 base, with 12 bases between. The CDR3 spans 14 residues. Germline V CDR1 and CDR2: MNHEY, SVGAGI. CDR3 sequence: CASRRGVGNYGYTF. The CDR3, as DNA: TGTGCCAGCAGGCGCGGAGTTGGTAACTATGGCTACACCTTC.

The gene calls are TRBV2 and TRBJ1-1; D is unclear. The CDR3 has 14 residues. Germline V gene data show CDR1 as SNHLY and CDR2 as FYNNEI. V lost 4 bases and J lost 2, with 11 bases in between. CDR3 coding DNA: TGTGCCAGCAGTGTCCGGGGTAGAAACACTGAAGCTTTCTTT. The encoded protein is CASSVRGRNTEAFF.

The chain couples TRBV2 to TRBJ1-3; tentative D call: TRBD1 (5 bases). This CDR3 is 15 amino acids long. V was shortened by 10 bases and J by 0 bases, with 16 bases between the two germline ends. Per germline, CDR1 SNHLY and CDR2 FYNNEI. CDR3 protein: CATRGTPISGNTIYF. The CDR3, as DNA: TGTGCCACCCGCGGGACGCCTATCTCTGGAAACACCATATATTTT. The whole variable domain, remainder taken from reference TRBV2 and TRBJ1-3, is EPEVTQTPSHQVTQMGQEVILRCVPISNHLYFYWYRQILGQKVEFLVSFYNNEISEKSEIFDDQFSVERPDGSNFTLKIRSTKLEDSAMYFCATRGTPISGNTIYFGEGSWLTVV.

This sequence joins TRBV5-6 and TRBJ2-7, with a weak D call TRBD2 (6 bases). V shed 3 bases and J shed 0 bases, with 16 bases lying between them. CDR1 and CDR2 (germline): SGHDT, YYEEEE. CDR3 length: 16 residues. CDR3 DNA: TGTGCCAGCAGCTCCGGGACTCGAAAACTCTCCTACGAGCAGTACTTC. Translation gives CASSSGTRKLSYEQYF.

The genes are TRBV5-7 and TRBJ2-5; D is ambiguous. TRBV5-7 is assigned to the ORF class and has an uncertain function. This CDR3 spans 12 amino acids. The V and J ends lost 4 bases and 5 bases respectively, with 9 bases between them. The CDR3 DNA sequence: TGTGCCAGCAGCCACCCCGGGGAGACCCAGTACTTC. This sequence encodes CASSHPGETQYF.

The chain couples TRBV7-9 to TRBJ1-5; 10 nucleotides align to TRBD1. The CDR3 has 16 amino acids. J lost 2 bases, V lost 2 bases, and 3 bases had no gene match. Per the germline V gene, CDR1 is SEHNR and CDR2 is FQNEAQ (reference sequence). In DNA form, the CDR3 reads TGTGCCAGCAGCTTACAGACAGGGGGCGGCAATCAGCCCCAGCATTTT. Protein: CASSLQTGGGNQPQHF.

The chain recombines TRBV2 with TRBJ2-1, with no clear D. V dropped 2 bases and J dropped 14 bases, with 16 bases sitting between them. This CDR3 region has 13 residues. The germline gives CDR1 SNHLY, CDR2 FYNNEI. CDR3 region: CASSEPRPNREFF. In DNA, the CDR3 is TGTGCCAGCAGTGAACCGCGACCGAACCGGGAGTTCTTC.

The chain combines TRBV5-1 with TRBJ2-7; 12 nucleotides align to TRBD2. CDR1 is SGHRS, CDR2 YFSETQ, per germline. This CDR3 is 15 amino acids long. J lost 8 bases, V lost 4 bases, and 10 bases had no gene match. This chain's CDR3 is CASSPTSSGGEQQYF. Written as DNA, the CDR3 is TGCGCCAGCAGCCCCACATCTAGCGGGGGGGAGCAGCAGTACTTC.

The genes are TRBV4-3 and TRBJ2-3, with 11 bases identical to TRBD2. CDR3 length: 16 amino acids. The J segment lost 4 bases and the V segment lost 1 base, leaving 4 bases of the junction unmatched. Germline assignment: CDR1 LGHNA and CDR2 YSLEER. CDR3 in DNA: TGCGCCAGCAGCCAAGCCACTAGCGGGAGTGCAGATACGCAGTATTTT. As protein: CASSQATSGSADTQYF.

The chain uses TRBV18 and TRBJ2-1, with 11 bases fitting TRBD2. The CDR3 extends over 14 amino acids. The germline V gene has CDR1 KGHSH and CDR2 LQKENI. The V segment lost 4 bases and the J segment 5 bases; nucleotides outside the gene matches: 1. The CDR3 reads CASSQGLADNEQFF. CDR3 in DNA: TGTGCCAGCTCACAGGGACTAGCGGACAATGAGCAGTTCTTC.

V usage is TRBV30 and J usage is TRBJ2-7, with 8 bases identical to TRBD2. Germline V CDR1 and CDR2: GTSNPN, SVGIG (reference sequence). The CDR3 length is 14 residues. The V gene end was trimmed by 2 bases and the J gene end by 0 bases; junction bases not matched to a gene: 3. CDR3 DNA: TGTGCCTGGAGTACGGGAGGGAGCTCCTACGAGCAGTACTTC. Its protein is CAWSTGGSSYEQYF.

This clone was counted only a few times. V and J are TRBV5-5 and TRBJ1-2, with 7 bases that match TRBD1. With V trimmed by 5 bases and J by 0 bases, 4 bases remained unmatched. CDR3 length: 14 residues. The germline gives CDR1 SGHKS, CDR2 YYEKEE (reference sequence). In DNA, the CDR3 is TGTGCCAGCAGACCCGGGACAGCTAACTATGGCTACACCTTC. This translates into CASRPGTANYGYTF. The full variable domain, in which reference TRBV5-5 and TRBJ1-2 provide the parts outside the CDR3, is DAGVTQSPTHLIKTRGQQVTLRCSPISGHKSVSWYQQVLGQGPQFIFQYYEKEERGRGNFPDRFSARQFPNYSSELNVNALLLGDSALYLCASRPGTANYGYTFGSGTRLTVV.

The CDR3 region is CASSVAPTGTPLHF. The CDR3 bases are TGTGCCAGCAGCGTAGCTCCTACGGGAACACCCCTCCACTTT. This chain links TRBV9 with TRBJ1-6; D remains ambiguous. Trimming removed 0 bases at V and 11 bases at J, with 12 bases between. The CDR3 consists of 14 residues. Germline V gives CDR1 SGDLS, CDR2 YYNGEE.

The V gene is TRBV18, the J gene TRBJ1-1, with a tentative D call TRBD1 (6 bases). Trimming took off 3 bases at V and 0 bases at J, with 14 bases between the two ends. This CDR3 has 16 residues. CDR1 and CDR2 from the germline V gene are KGHSH and LQKENI. The CDR3, as DNA: TGTGCCAGCTCACCCTACGCGGACAGAATGAACACTGAAGCTTTCTTT. Residues: CASSPYADRMNTEAFF.

This clone was picked up one time. The genes are TRBV6-5 and TRBJ2-1; TRBD2 aligns across 10 bases. Germline V gives CDR1 MNHEY, CDR2 SVGAGI. V lost 4 bases to trimming and J lost 8 bases; unmatched junction nucleotides: 8. The CDR3 is made up of 15 amino acids. The CDR3 DNA is TGTGCCAGCAGTTCCTCTAGCGGGGGAGTCGATGAGCAGTTCTTC. Translated, it gives CASSSSSGGVDEQFF.

V is TRBV5-4 and J is TRBJ2-7; D perhaps matches TRBD1 (5 bases). The CDR3 length is 17 residues. Deletions cut 3 bases from V and 0 bases from J, with 19 bases between. Germline CDR1 and CDR2: SGHNT and YYREEE (reference sequence). Here the CDR3 DNA reads TGTGCCAGCAGCTCCGGACACATCTCGACCAACTCCTACGAGCAGTACTTC. The encoded protein is CASSSGHISTNSYEQYF.

The rearrangement links TRBV5-1 to TRBJ2-2; 9 bases align to TRBD2. Germline V gene data show CDR1 as SGHRS and CDR2 as YFSETQ. This CDR3 comprises 16 residues. V lost 2 bases and J lost 4; bases outside the gene matches: 6. CDR3 sequence: CASSFTPGLATGELFF. The CDR3, as DNA: TGCGCCAGCAGCTTCACACCGGGACTAGCCACCGGGGAGCTGTTTTTT.

This clone came up a few times. The gene calls are TRBV2 and TRBJ1-5, with 10 positions matching TRBD1. CDR3 length equals 12 residues. Germline V gene data show CDR1 as SNHLY and CDR2 as FYNNEI. V shed 11 bases and J 6 bases; nucleotides not matched to a gene: 4. In DNA, the CDR3 is TGTGCCGGGGGACAGGGGCGTCAGCCCCAGCATTTT. Amino acid sequence: CAGGQGRQPQHF.

The table lists this clone with a count of one. V usage is TRBV4-3 and J usage is TRBJ1-5; tentative D call: TRBD1 (5 bases). This CDR3 region has 16 residues. The V gene's germline CDR1 is LGHNA and CDR2 YSLEER. V shed 0 bases and J shed 3 bases, with 12 bases lying between them. CDR3 sequence (DNA): TGCGCCAGCAGCCAAGATCTAGGGGATAACAATCAGCCCCAGCATTTT. Protein sequence: CASSQDLGDNNQPQHF.

V is TRBV10-3 and J is TRBJ2-3; the D gene is possibly TRBD2 (5 bases). From germline, CDR1 is ENHRY and CDR2 SYGVKD. CDR3 length: 14 amino acids. Trimming shortened V by 3 bases and J by 6 bases, and 13 bases separated the two germline ends. The CDR3 here is CAISDPEGWDTQYF. DNA of the CDR3: TGTGCCATCAGTGACCCCGAGGGTTGGGATACGCAGTATTTT.

The chain is built from TRBV4-2 and TRBJ2-5; 7 bases agree with TRBD1. CDR1 is LGHNA and CDR2 is YNFKEQ in the germline V gene. The V and J ends lost 1 base and 2 bases, in that order; junction bases with no gene match: 4. CDR3 size: 15 residues. CDR3 loop: CASSQGRTGQETQYF. The DNA for the CDR3 is TGTGCCAGCAGCCAAGGGAGGACAGGACAAGAGACCCAGTACTTC.

The V and J genes are TRBV6-1 and TRBJ1-2; perhaps TRBD1 as D (5 bases). There are 14 residues in the CDR3. Trimming removed 5 bases at V and 4 bases at J, with 14 bases between. Germline CDR1 and CDR2: MNHNS and SASEGT. The CDR3 nucleotides read TGTGCCAGCAGTCTAGGTAGAGACAGCTATGGCTACACCTTC. Translating it yields CASSLGRDSYGYTF.

The V and J genes are TRBV7-9 and TRBJ2-1, with a possible D match to TRBD2 (6 bases). Germline V gene lookup returns CDR1 SEHNR and CDR2 FQNEAQ (reference sequence). The CDR3 is made up of 14 amino acids. Deletions cut 1 base from V and 6 bases from J, with 10 bases between. CDR3 nucleotides: TGTGCCAGCAGCTTAGAGGGTAGCGGCAATGAGCAGTTCTTC. The encoded protein is CASSLEGSGNEQFF.

This chain uses TRBV5-1 with TRBJ1-6; no firm D call. Trimming took off 4 bases at V and 7 bases at J, with 18 bases between the two ends. CDR3 length: 16 residues. CDR1 SGHRS and CDR2 YFSETQ come from the germline V gene. CDR3 loop: CASSQDHGRVNSPLHF. CDR3 nucleotides: TGCGCCAGCAGCCAGGATCATGGGAGGGTCAATTCACCCCTCCACTTT.